This record looks at one TCR beta chain sequence and its context. Its antigen remains unidentified. No base quality information exists; no much larger clone differs at one position. In the germline V gene (reference sequence), CDR1 corresponds to MNHEY and CDR2 to SMNVEV. The CDR3, from cysteine to phenylalanine, totals 15 residues. Only the CDR3 portion is preserved as DNA: 45 bases, with reading frame beginning at the first base. V is pared back by 0 bases and J by 4 bases, with 10 bases lying between the germline termini. This entry belongs to a study of Graves' ophthalmopathy and Graves' hyperthyroidism listed by TCRdb under 2018. Context from the whole study: Hyperthyroidism was defined as stable when no progression to ophthalmopathy occurred within 18 months of follow-up. The study used signatures of the TCR beta repertoire to tell Graves' ophthalmopathy apart from Graves' hyperthyroidism and to predict which patients would progress to ophthalmopathy. In total, 135 blood samples were TCR-sequenced: some 40 ophthalmopathy, some 75 hyperthyroidism and 17 hyperthyroidism-to-ophthalmopathy patients. To explore V-J signatures distinguishing ophthalmopathy from hyperthyroidism, a discovery set of 100 patients (fewer than 45 ophthalmopathy, some 57 stable hyperthyroidism) was enrolled. An independent validation cohort was composed of 18 hyperthyroidism patients and about 17 patients who later progressed from hyperthyroidism to ophthalmopathy. T-cell repertoires of thyroid tissue and blood were compared in more than 5 hyperthyroidism patients. After sampling, hyperthyroidism patients received methimazole starting at 30 mg daily, and ophthalmopathy patients received high-dose intravenous methylprednisolone. Overall results and qualifications from the work: In validation, the model predicted ophthalmopathy progression with more than 55% sensitivity and about 77% specificity; 12 predicted patients were CT-confirmed with GO in a median of approximately 6.5 months. Sample size was not statistically predetermined, and group allocation was not concealed from the investigators. Most expanded thyroid clonotypes with a frequency above 0.001 also appeared in blood, which suggests that blood repertoires may reflect the immune response in the thyroid. In cross-validation, the 13-signature model distinguished ophthalmopathy from stable hyperthyroidism with about 90% sensitivity and around 81% specificity, while in the test set the corresponding values were 80% and 75%.

For repertoire sequencing, TCR beta CDR3 regions were amplified from RNA transcripts. HTBI primers and the Qiagen OneStep RT-PCR kit were used in a first-round RT-PCR, which was followed by a second-round multiplex PCR, size selection and purification. Libraries were sequenced paired-end with 100 bp reads on an Illumina HiSeq2000. Processing in the source paper ran as follows. Reads were processed with SOAPnuke, discarding reads with adapters, uncalled bases, mean Phred below 15, or no exact constant-primer or identifier match. COPE v1.2.5 was used to merge high-quality paired reads. Unique nucleotide sequences were defined as clonotypes and aligned to IMGT TRB V, D and J references using MiTCR v1.1. The analysis was limited to V-J combinations with a frequency above 0.0001, which together covered around 99% of the repertoires. For each V-J combination, a TCR clonal expansion and chaos score was defined as the ratio of F50 clonal expansion to chaos observed in the TCRdist matrix. Welch's t-statistics and random forest were used to narrow the features down to 13 V-J combinations, which were then fed into a naive Bayes classifier. The Morisita-Horn index was used to measure how similar the thyroid and blood repertoires were. TCRdb cleaned the public reads at Q25 with fastp, built clones with MiXCR and kept in-frame beta chains. All rows with the same CDR3 protein become a single entry with the most common DNA and genes. These V and J calls are TCRdb output, not the study's own analysis. The sample table shows over a million distinct CDR3 sequences, and roughly 35% are seen once. 11% of the sample rests with the top ten.

Hyperthyroidism patients were newly diagnosed, with disease duration under 2 months, and aged 18 to 65 years. Patients with other autoimmune diseases, uncontrolled infections, pregnancy or lactation were excluded from the study. Diagnosis relied on clinical symptoms, serum thyroxine, TRAb, thyroid ultrasound and orbital computed tomography. Total RNA was extracted using Trizol reagent, and RNA quality was checked on an Agilent 2100 Bioanalyzer. The source of this sequence is an adult man with Graves' hyperthyroidism. Sequencing was performed on peripheral blood or thyroid tissue (not recorded which). The chain is assembled from TRBV27 and TRBJ1-3; the D segment cannot be called with confidence. Here the CDR3 is given as CASSLSRSTGNTIYF. The nucleotide sequence is TGTGCCAGCAGTTTATCCCGATCTACCGGAAACACCATATATTTT.